This TCR beta chain appears in the sequencing data of a study of blood T cell repertoires in COVID-19. Study-level information: From the United States, Italy and Spain came samples of acute and convalescent COVID-19. PBMCs, B-cell-depleted T cells, or T cells provided the cDNA or gDNA that made up the material.

This clone was observed once. Original processing methods: The assay estimated nucleated cells by amplifying reference gene primers. TCRdb's table, derived via immunoSEQ multiplex PCR, lists solely in-frame clones and lacks some. V and J calls and clone size are given by that table; D and trimming were obtained from the DNA. Of just over 650,000 clones listed, 80% to 90% are singletons. CDR3 size: 14 residues. The ends lost 5 bases at V and 0 bases at J; junction bases unmatched: 3. Germline CDR1 reads MNHEY; CDR2 reads SVGAGI. Sequenced: peripheral blood. The sequence was collected from a woman aged 18-35 years with acute or convalescent COVID-19. The genes are TRBV6-5 and TRBJ1-1; 7 bases fit TRBD1. The CDR3 protein is CASSTGQVNTEAFF. The CDR3 nucleotides read TGTGCCAGCAGTACCGGACAGGTGAACACTGAAGCTTTCTTT.